Each of the 19 T cell receptor beta chains below was sequenced from the same sample in a study of T cell changes during pregnancy in multiple sclerosis. Clones were read by immunoSEQ multiplex PCR, and TCRdb kept only the in-frame ones, dropping some. This table holds about 59,000 clones, less than 95% found once. The material sequenced was peripheral blood, taken in the third trimester of pregnancy. These receptors came from a female donor in good health, enrolled as a control in a pregnancy study.

This chain links TRBV4-3 with TRBJ1-1; D is ambiguous. V lost 1 base, J lost 0 bases, and 12 bases lay in between. The germline CDR1 and CDR2 sequences are LGHNA and YSLEER. The CDR3 runs to 16 residues. The CDR3 DNA is TGCGCCAGCAGCCAAGCTTTGTTAGAACTGAACACTGAAGCTTTCTTT. Translated: CASSQALLELNTEAFF.

The J gene is TRBJ1-4, the V gene TRBV30; D not resolved. V shed 3 bases and J shed 8 bases, with 13 bases lying between them. This CDR3 spans 13 amino acids. Looked up from germline, CDR1 is GTSNPN and CDR2 is SVGIG (reference sequence). CDR3 protein: CAWRNGEGEKLFF. The CDR3 nucleotides are TGTGCCTGGAGGAACGGGGAAGGGGAAAAACTGTTTTTT.

This chain joins TRBV13 and TRBJ2-2; tentatively, D is TRBD1 (6 bases). Trimming left V 4 bases short and J 3 bases short, with 9 bases between. The CDR3 is 14 residues long. Germline V gives CDR1 PRHDT, CDR2 FYEKMQ (reference sequence). The CDR3, as DNA: TGTGCCAGCAGCTCACAGGGCCACACCGGGGAGCTGTTTTTT. This translates into CASSSQGHTGELFF. Based on the CDR3 plus reference TRBV13 and TRBJ2-2, the full variable domain is AAGVIQSPRHLIKEKRETATLKCYPIPRHDTVYWYQQGPGQDPQFLISFYEKMQSDKGSIPDRFSAQQFSDYHSELNMSSLELGDSALYFCASSSQGHTGELFFGEGSRLTVL.

This clone appeared a few times. V usage is TRBV10-3 and J usage is TRBJ1-2; no reliable D call. Germline CDR1 is ENHRY and CDR2 is SYGVKD. There are 12 residues in the CDR3. Trimming pared 3 bases from V and 4 bases from J, leaving 6 bases between. DNA of the CDR3: TGTGCCATCAGTGATCGTCGCTATGGCTACACCTTC. Protein: CAISDRRYGYTF.

The rearrangement uses TRBV5-1 and TRBJ2-3; 7 nucleotides align to TRBD2. CDR1 is SGHRS and CDR2 is YFSETQ in the germline V gene. The ends lost 7 bases at V and 6 bases at J; junction bases unmatched: 14. CDR3 length: 15 amino acids. The CDR3 loop reads CASRQEKLAIDTQYF. Written as DNA, the CDR3 is TGCGCCAGCCGGCAGGAGAAACTAGCGATTGATACGCAGTATTTT.

In nucleotides, the CDR3 is TGTGCCAGCAGCCAAAGGCAGGGGGCCAACAATGAGCAGTTCTTC. Protein product: CASSQRQGANNEQFF. V usage is TRBV14 and J usage is TRBJ2-1; 8 bases align to TRBD1. Unmatched junction bases numbered 5, after V lost 2 bases and J lost 5 bases. This CDR3 comprises 15 residues. CDR1 is SGHDN and CDR2 is FVKESK in the germline V gene. Combining the CDR3 with reference TRBV14 and TRBJ2-1 gives the whole variable domain EAGVTQFPSHSVIEKGQTVTLRCDPISGHDNLYWYRRVMGKEIKFLLHFVKESKQDESGMPNNRFLAERTGGTYSTLKVQPAELEDSGVYFCASSQRQGANNEQFFGPGTRLTVL.

About this clone: At the DNA level, this CDR3 is encoded by other sequences in the same sample as well. The chain links TRBV25-1 to TRBJ1-1; unclear D gene. Trimming stripped 3 bases from V and 3 bases from J, with 14 bases between. Germline-derived CDR1 and CDR2 are MGHDK and SYGVNS. The CDR3 loop spans 15 amino acids. CDR3 coding DNA: TGTGCCAGCAGTGATTCAAGTCTGGGCGACACTGAAGCTTTCTTT. It is translated as CASSDSSLGDTEAFF.

The J gene is TRBJ2-3, the V gene TRBV10-3; 11 bases fit TRBD2. Trimming cost V 3 bases and J 5 bases; bases outside gene matches: 16. The V gene's germline CDR1 is ENHRY and CDR2 SYGVKD. This CDR3 spans 19 amino acids. The CDR3 is CAISEITTSGSQEGDTQYF. The CDR3 DNA follows: TGTGCCATCAGTGAAATTACCACTAGCGGGAGCCAGGAGGGAGATACGCAGTATTTT.

The rearrangement uses TRBV4-1 and TRBJ1-2, with unresolved D. The CDR3 runs 14 residues. V was cut by 2 bases and J by 6 bases, with 13 bases left in between. Germline CDR1 reads MGHRA; CDR2 reads YSYEKL. In DNA, the CDR3 is TGCGCCAGCAGCCAATCGAGTGACAAACATGGCTACACCTTC. Amino acids: CASSQSSDKHGYTF.

The CDR3 region is CASSPGQGARETQYF. The DNA of the CDR3 is TGTGCCAGCAGCCCAGGACAGGGGGCGCGGGAGACCCAGTACTTC. The genes are TRBV11-3 and TRBJ2-5; TRBD1 agrees at 11 bases. The CDR3 is 15 residues long. CDR1 and CDR2 from the germline V gene are SGHNT and YENEEA. The J segment lost 5 bases and the V segment lost 5 bases, leaving 7 bases of the junction unmatched.

V usage is TRBV6-6 and J usage is TRBJ1-5; D may be TRBD1 (6 bases). V was pared by 7 bases and J by 0 bases, with 16 bases between. The V gene's germline CDR1 is MNHNY and CDR2 SVGAGI (reference sequence). The CDR3 contains 16 residues. CDR3 bases: TGTGCCAGCACCGACACGGGACAATTTAGCAATCAGCCCCAGCATTTT. Translated, it gives CASTDTGQFSNQPQHF.

This rearrangement joins TRBV5-4 to TRBJ2-5, with a weak D call TRBD1 (7 bases). From germline, CDR1 is SGHNT and CDR2 YYREEE (reference sequence). Trimming removed 0 bases from V and 4 bases from J, with 10 bases in between. CDR3 size: 14 residues. For the CDR3, the DNA is TGTGCCAGCAGCTTGGGGCAGGGGGGAGAGACCCAGTACTTC. Translation gives CASSLGQGGETQYF.

The chain couples TRBV30 to TRBJ1-5, with no clear D. Germline CDR1 reads GTSNPN; CDR2 reads SVGIG (reference sequence). V lost 4 bases and J 3 bases, leaving 10 bases between the germline ends. The CDR3 loop spans 13 amino acids. The CDR3 DNA reads TGTGCCTGGACGCCGGGTCCCAATCAGCCCCAGCATTTT. It translates to CAWTPGPNQPQHF.

The chain's CDR3 is CAISEVGLTGYEQYF. CDR3 in DNA: TGTGCCATCAGTGAGGTCGGACTAACCGGATACGAGCAGTACTTC. The V and J genes are TRBV10-3 and TRBJ2-7; weak D call: TRBD2 (6 bases). This CDR3 is 15 amino acids long. Per germline, CDR1 ENHRY and CDR2 SYGVKD. Trimming shortened V by 2 bases and J by 4 bases, and 15 bases separated the two germline ends.

V usage is TRBV7-2 and J usage is TRBJ2-3; maybe TRBD2 (6 bases). From germline, CDR1 is SGHTA and CDR2 FQGNSA. V lost 0 bases to trimming and J lost 8 bases, with 6 bases between them. CDR3 length: 12 amino acids. The CDR3 is CASSLAGGTQYF. CDR3 coding DNA: TGTGCCAGCAGCTTAGCGGGAGGTACGCAGTATTTT.

This clone was detected once. The sample has other DNA sequences that encode this CDR3 too. The rearrangement uses TRBV5-8 and TRBJ1-2; TRBD1 matches 10 bases. This CDR3 is 14 amino acids long. Germline trimming cut 0 bases from V and 5 bases from J; bases unmatched to any gene: 1. Per the germline V gene, CDR1 is SGHTS and CDR2 is YDEGEE. The DNA of the CDR3 is TGTGCCAGCAGCTTGGGGACAGGGGGGTATGGCTACACCTTC. This codes for CASSLGTGGYGYTF.

This clone was recorded once. The chain has TRBV5-4 and TRBJ2-1; 16 nucleotides match TRBD2. The CDR3 runs to 16 residues. Germline V lookup: CDR1 SGHNT, CDR2 YYREEE (reference sequence). Germline trimming cut 4 bases from V and 15 bases from J; bases unmatched to any gene: 13. CDR3 nucleotide sequence: TGTGCCAGCAGCCCGAACTATGGGACTAGCGGGAGGGAACCGTTCTTC. As protein: CASSPNYGTSGREPFF.

The V gene is TRBV19, the J gene TRBJ2-1, with TRBD2 matching over 8 bases. Trimming took 0 bases from V and 3 from J; bases not matched to a gene: 10. Germline loops: CDR1 LNHDA, CDR2 SQIVND (reference sequence). The CDR3 length is 18 residues. The CDR3 bases are TGTGCCAGTAGTATAGAGGGGCTAGCGGGCGGAGGCTACAATGAGCAGTTCTTC. Translating gives CASSIEGLAGGGYNEQFF.

This clone showed up just once. The chain carries TRBV5-1 and TRBJ2-7; D may be TRBD2 (6 bases). V gave up 4 bases and J gave up 5 bases, with 22 bases separating them. The CDR3 totals 16 residues. Germline-derived CDR1 and CDR2 are SGHRS and YFSETQ. The DNA for the CDR3 is TGCGCCAGCAGCCCTTCCCGGGGGACGGTGGGCGACGAGCAGTACTTC. Translated: CASSPSRGTVGDEQYF.